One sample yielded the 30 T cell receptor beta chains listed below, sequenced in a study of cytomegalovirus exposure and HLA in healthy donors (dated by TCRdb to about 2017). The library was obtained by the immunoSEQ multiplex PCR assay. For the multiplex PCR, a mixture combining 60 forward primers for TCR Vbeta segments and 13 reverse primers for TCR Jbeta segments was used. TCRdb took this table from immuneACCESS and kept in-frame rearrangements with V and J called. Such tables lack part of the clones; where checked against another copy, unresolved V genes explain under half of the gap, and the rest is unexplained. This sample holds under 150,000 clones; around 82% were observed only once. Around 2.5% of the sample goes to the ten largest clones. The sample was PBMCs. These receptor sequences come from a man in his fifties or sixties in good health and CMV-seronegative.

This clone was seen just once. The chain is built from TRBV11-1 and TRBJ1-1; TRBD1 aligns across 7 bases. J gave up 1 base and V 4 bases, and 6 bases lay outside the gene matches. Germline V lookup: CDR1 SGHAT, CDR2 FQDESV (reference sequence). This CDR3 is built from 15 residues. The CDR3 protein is CASSSTGQKNTEAFF. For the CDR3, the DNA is TGTGCCAGCAGCTCCACGGGACAGAAGAACACTGAAGCTTTCTTT.

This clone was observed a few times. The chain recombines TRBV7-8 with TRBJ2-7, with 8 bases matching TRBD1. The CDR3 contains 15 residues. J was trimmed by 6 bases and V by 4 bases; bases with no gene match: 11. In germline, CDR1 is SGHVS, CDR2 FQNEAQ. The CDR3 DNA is TGTGCCAGCAGCTCCCGACGCCTAACAGGGGGCGAGCAGTACTTC. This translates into CASSSRRLTGGEQYF.

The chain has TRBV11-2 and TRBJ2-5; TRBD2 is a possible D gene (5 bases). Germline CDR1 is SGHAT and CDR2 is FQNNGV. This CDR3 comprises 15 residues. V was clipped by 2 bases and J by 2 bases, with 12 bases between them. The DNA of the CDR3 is TGTGCCAGCAGCTTATGGTCCTCGGGGCAAGAGACCCAGTACTTC. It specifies CASSLWSSGQETQYF.

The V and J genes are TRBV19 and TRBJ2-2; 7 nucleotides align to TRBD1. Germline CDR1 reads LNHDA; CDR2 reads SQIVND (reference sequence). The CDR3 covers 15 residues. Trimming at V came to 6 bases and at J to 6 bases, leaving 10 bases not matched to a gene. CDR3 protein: CASRSTGFDAGELFF. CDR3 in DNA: TGTGCCAGTAGATCGACAGGGTTTGACGCCGGGGAGCTGTTTTTT.

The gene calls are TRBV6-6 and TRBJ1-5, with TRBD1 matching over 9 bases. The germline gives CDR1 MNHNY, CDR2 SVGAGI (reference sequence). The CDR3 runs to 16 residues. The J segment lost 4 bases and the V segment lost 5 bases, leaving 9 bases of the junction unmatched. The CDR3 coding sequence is TGTGCCAGCAGTGGGACAGGGATTCCGCTTAATCAGCCCCAGCATTTT. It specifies CASSGTGIPLNQPQHF.

Here the CDR3 reads CASTGTSGSQDTQYF. CDR3 in DNA: TGTGCCAGTACTGGGACTAGCGGGAGTCAAGATACGCAGTATTTT. The chain has TRBV19 and TRBJ2-3, with TRBD2 identical over 14 bases. From germline, CDR1 is LNHDA and CDR2 SQIVND (reference sequence). V lost 7 bases and J lost 5; bases outside the gene matches: 5. The CDR3 totals 15 residues.

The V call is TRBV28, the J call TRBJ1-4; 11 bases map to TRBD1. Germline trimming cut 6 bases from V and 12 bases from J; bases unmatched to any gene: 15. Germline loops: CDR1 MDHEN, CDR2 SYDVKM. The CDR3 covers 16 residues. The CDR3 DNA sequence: TGTGCCAGCAGCCCCGGGACAGGGGGAATCGGGGGGGAACTGTTTTTT. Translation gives CASSPGTGGIGGELFF.

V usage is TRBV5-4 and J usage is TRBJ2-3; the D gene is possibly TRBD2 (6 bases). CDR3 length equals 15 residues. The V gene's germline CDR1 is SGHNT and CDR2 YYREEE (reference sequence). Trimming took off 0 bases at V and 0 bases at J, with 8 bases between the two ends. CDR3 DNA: TGTGCCAGCAGCTTGGGGACTACTAGCACAGATACGCAGTATTTT. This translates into CASSLGTTSTDTQYF.

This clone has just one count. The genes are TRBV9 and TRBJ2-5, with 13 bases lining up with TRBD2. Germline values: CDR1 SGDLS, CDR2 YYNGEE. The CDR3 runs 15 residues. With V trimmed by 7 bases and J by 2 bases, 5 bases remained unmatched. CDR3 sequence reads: CASGTTSGGQETQYF. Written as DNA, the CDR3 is TGTGCCAGCGGCACGACTAGCGGGGGGCAAGAGACCCAGTACTTC.

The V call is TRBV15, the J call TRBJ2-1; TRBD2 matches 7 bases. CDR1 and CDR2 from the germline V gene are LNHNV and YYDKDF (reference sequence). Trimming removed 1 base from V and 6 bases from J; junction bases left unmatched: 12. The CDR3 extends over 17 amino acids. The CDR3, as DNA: TGTGCCACCAGCAGAGCCCTTCAGCGCGGGAGTCGCAATGAGCAGTTCTTC. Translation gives CATSRALQRGSRNEQFF.

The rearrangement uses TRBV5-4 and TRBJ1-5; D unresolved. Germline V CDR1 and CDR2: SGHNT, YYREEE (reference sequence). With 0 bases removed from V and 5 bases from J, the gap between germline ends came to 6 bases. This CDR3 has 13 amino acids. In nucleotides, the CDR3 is TGTGCCAGCAGCTTGGGGAGGGATCAGCCCCAGCATTTT. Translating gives CASSLGRDQPQHF.

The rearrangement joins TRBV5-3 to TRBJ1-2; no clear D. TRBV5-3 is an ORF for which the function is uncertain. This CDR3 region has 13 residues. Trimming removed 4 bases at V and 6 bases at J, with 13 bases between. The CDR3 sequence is CARSLMSRDGYTF. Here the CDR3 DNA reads TGTGCCAGAAGCCTTATGTCTCGGGATGGCTACACCTTC.

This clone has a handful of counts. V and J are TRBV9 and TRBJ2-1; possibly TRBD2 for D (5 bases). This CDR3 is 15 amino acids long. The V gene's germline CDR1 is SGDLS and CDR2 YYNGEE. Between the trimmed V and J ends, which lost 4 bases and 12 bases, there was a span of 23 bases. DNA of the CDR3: TGTGCCAGCAGCCCCAGCGGTATGGGTCTTGAATGGCAGTTCTTC. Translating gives CASSPSGMGLEWQFF. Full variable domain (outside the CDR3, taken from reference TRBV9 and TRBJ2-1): DSGVTQTPKHLITATGQRVTLRCSPRSGDLSVYWYQQSLDQGLQFLIQYYNGEERAKGNILERFSAQQFPDLHSELNLSSLELGDSALYFCASSPSGMGLEWQFFGPGTRLTVL.

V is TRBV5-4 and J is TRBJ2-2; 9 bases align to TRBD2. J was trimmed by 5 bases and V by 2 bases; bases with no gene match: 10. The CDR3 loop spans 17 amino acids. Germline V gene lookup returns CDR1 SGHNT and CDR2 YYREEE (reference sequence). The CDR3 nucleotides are TGTGCCAGCAGCTTAGGTGCGGGGGGGCCGGGGACCGGGGAGCTGTTTTTT. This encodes CASSLGAGGPGTGELFF. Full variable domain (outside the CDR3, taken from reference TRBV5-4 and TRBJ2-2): ETGVTQSPTHLIKTRGQQVTLRCSSQSGHNTVSWYQQALGQGPQFIFQYYREEENGRGNFPPRFSGLQFPNYSSELNVNALELDDSALYLCASSLGAGGPGTGELFFGEGSRLTVL.

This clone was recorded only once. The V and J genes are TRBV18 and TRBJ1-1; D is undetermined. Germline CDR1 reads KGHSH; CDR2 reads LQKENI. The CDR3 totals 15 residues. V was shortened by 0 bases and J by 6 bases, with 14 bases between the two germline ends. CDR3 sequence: CASSPPAGSGSEAFF. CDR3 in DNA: TGTGCCAGCTCACCACCGGCGGGGAGCGGTTCTGAAGCTTTCTTT. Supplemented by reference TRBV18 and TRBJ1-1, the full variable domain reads NAGVMQNPRHLVRRRGQEARLRCSPMKGHSHVYWYRQLPEEGLKFMVYLQKENIIDESGMPKERFSAEFPKEGPSILRIQQVVRGDSAAYFCASSPPAGSGSEAFFGQGTRLTVV.

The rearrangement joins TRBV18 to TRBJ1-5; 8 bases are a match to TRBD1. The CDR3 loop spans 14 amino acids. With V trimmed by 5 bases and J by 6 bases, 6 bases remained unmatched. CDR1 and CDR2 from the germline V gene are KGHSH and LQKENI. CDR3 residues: CASSTGQGIQPQHF. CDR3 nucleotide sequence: TGTGCCAGCTCAACTGGACAGGGTATTCAGCCCCAGCATTTT.

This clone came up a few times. CDR3 DNA sequence: TGCGCCAGCAGCCTAGGGACAGGCCACATTGAGCAGTTCTTC. It yields the protein CASSLGTGHIEQFF. The J gene is TRBJ2-1, the V gene TRBV5-1; 8 nucleotides line up with TRBD1. This CDR3 comprises 14 residues. Germline CDR1 SGHRS, CDR2 YFSETQ. Trimming cost V 4 bases and J 9 bases; bases outside gene matches: 9.

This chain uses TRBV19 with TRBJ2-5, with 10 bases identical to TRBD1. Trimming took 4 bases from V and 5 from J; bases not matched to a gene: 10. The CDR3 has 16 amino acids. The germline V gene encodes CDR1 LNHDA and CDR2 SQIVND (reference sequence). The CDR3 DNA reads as TGTGCCAGTAGTAATATCCTGACAGGGGGCGGGGAGACCCAGTACTTC. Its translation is CASSNILTGGGETQYF.

Here the CDR3 reads CASSIGPGGRNEAFF. CDR3 coding DNA: TGTGCCAGCAGCATAGGACCAGGGGGGAGGAATGAAGCTTTCTTT. V usage is TRBV7-9 and J usage is TRBJ1-1; 7 positions match TRBD1. Germline-derived CDR1 and CDR2 are SEHNR and FQNEAQ (reference sequence). The CDR3 loop spans 15 amino acids. The trim removed 5 bases at V and 7 bases at J, leaving 13 bases unmatched.

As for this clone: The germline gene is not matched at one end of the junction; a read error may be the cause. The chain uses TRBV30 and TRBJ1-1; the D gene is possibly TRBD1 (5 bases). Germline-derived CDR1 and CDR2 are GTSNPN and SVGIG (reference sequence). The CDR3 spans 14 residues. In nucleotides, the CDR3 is TGTGCCTGGAGTGTGGGCAGGGTGAACGCTGAAGCTTTCTTT. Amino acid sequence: CAWSVGRVNAEAFF.

CDR3 amino acids: CASSYKRQGGNTEAFF. The CDR3 DNA reads as TGTGCCAGCTCATATAAACGACAGGGTGGAAACACTGAAGCTTTCTTT. J is TRBJ1-1 and V is TRBV18; 7 bases are shared with TRBD1. Germline trimming cut 5 bases from V and 2 bases from J; bases unmatched to any gene: 11. This CDR3 contains 16 residues. The germline CDR1 and CDR2 sequences are KGHSH and LQKENI.

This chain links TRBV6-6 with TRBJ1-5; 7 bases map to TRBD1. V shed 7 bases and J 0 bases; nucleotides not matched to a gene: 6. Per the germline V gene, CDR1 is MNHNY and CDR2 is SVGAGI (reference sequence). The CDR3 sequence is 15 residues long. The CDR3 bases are TGTGCCAGCACTAGGGACAGCAATAGCAATCAGCCCCAGCATTTT. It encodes CASTRDSNSNQPQHF.

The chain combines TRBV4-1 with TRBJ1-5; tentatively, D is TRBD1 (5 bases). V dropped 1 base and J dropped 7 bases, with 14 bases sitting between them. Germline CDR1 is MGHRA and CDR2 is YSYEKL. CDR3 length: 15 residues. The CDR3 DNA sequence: TGCGCCAGCAGCCAAGGCCAGGGCAAGGACCAGCCCCAGCATTTT. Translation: CASSQGQGKDQPQHF.

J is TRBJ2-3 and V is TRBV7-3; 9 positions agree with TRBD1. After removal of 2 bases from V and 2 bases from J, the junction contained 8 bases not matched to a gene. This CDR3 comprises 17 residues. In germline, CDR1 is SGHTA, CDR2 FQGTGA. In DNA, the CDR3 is TGTGCCAGCAGCTTAGGGGTAGGGGACAGGGTCACAGATACGCAGTATTTT. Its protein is CASSLGVGDRVTDTQYF. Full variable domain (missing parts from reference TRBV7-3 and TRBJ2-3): GAGVSQTPSNKVTEKGKYVELRCDPISGHTALYWYRQSLGQGPEFLIYFQGTGAADDSGLPNDRFFAVRPEGSVSTLKIQRTERGDSAVYLCASSLGVGDRVTDTQYFGPGTRLTVL.

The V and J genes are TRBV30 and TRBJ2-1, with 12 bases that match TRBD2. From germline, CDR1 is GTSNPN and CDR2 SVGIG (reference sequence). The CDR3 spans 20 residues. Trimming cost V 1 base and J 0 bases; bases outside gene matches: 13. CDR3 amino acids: CAWSGDSWTSGETSYNEQFF. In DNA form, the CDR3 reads TGTGCCTGGAGTGGTGATTCGTGGACTAGCGGGGAGACCTCCTACAATGAGCAGTTCTTC.

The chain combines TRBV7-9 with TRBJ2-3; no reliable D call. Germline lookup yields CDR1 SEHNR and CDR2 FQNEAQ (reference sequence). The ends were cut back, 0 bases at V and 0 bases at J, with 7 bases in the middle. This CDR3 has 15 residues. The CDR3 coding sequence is TGTGCCAGCAGCTTAGCGCTCGGTAGCACAGATACGCAGTATTTT. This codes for CASSLALGSTDTQYF.

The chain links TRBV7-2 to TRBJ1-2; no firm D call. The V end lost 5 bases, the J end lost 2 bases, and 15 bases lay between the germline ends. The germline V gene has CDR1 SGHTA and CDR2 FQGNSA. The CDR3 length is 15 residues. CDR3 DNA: TGTGCCAGCAGCCCCACGGGAGCCCACAACTATGGCTACACCTTC. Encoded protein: CASSPTGAHNYGYTF.

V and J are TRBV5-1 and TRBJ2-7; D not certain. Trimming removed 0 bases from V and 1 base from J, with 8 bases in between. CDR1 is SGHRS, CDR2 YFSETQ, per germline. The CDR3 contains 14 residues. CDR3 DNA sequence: TGCGCCAGCAGCTTGGTTGGCACATCCTACGAGCAGTACTTC. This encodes CASSLVGTSYEQYF.

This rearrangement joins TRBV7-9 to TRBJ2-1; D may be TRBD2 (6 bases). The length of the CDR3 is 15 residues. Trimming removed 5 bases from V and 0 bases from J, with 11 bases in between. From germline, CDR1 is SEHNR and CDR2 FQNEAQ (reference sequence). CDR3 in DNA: TGTGCCAGCAGCGGGCGGAGGGACTCCTACAATGAGCAGTTCTTC. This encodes CASSGRRDSYNEQFF.

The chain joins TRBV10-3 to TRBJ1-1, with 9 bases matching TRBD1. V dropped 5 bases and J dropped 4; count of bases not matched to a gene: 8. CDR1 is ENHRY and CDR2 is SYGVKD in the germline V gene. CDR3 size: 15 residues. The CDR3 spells CAISLTGTGPTEAFF. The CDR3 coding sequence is TGTGCCATCAGTCTTACCGGGACAGGGCCCACTGAAGCTTTCTTT.